This TCR beta chain was captured by sequencing in a study of shared clonotypes between healthy human individuals. Turning to this clone: At one boundary the junction diverges from the germline segment, which might be a read error.

Sorted-subset replicate PCRs used 200 ng of genomic DNA. This amount corresponded to 33,000 or so T cell genomes. The table came from immunoSEQ multiplex PCR; TCRdb's copy has only in-frame clones and leaves some out. The table records roughly 1,500,000 clones, roughly 98.5% of them present only once. The CDR3 sequence is 15 residues long. Per germline, CDR1 WSHSY and CDR2 SAAADI. This sequence joins TRBV10-2 and TRBJ2-5; possible D gene TRBD2, 6 bases. The origin of this receptor is a young man in good health. Sequencing input: naive CD4+ T cells sorted from blood. Subset meaning: CD45RA+ positively selected. CDR3 in DNA: TGCGCCAGCAGCGAGTCAGGCGGGGTGGGGCGGGCCCAGTACTTC. Amino acids: CASSESGGVGRAQYF.